The rows below give T cell receptor beta chains drawn from one sample of a study of tumor-infiltrating lymphocytes in primary liver carcinoma. TCRdb re-called the multiplex PCR reads with MiXCR, one entry per CDR3 protein. The table includes approximately 300,000 distinct CDR3 sequences, 55% to 65% detected once. Sample: peripheral blood. These receptors came from a man aged 35 to 55 with primary liver carcinoma and hepatitis B virus infection. Each CDR3 is given without its conserved first and last residue. The order of the fields is J gene, V gene, CDR3 protein.

TRBJ1-5 | TRBV2 | ASSGQSNQPQH
TRBJ2-1 | TRBV12-3/TRBV12-4 | ANSSRQGANGQF
TRBJ2-3 | TRBV11-1 | ASSSASGTDTQY
TRBJ2-5 | TRBV11-1 | ASRVRQSRETRY
TRBJ2-1 | TRBV30 | AGTHSGRRNEQF
TRBJ1-4 | TRBV7-8 | ASSLRTNNEKLF
TRBJ2-3 | TRBV7-9 | ALHRGITDTQY
TRBJ2-7 | TRBV12-3/TRBV12-4 | ASSESGGMHYEQY
TRBJ2-1 | TRBV5-5 | ASSPWDRSNDQF
TRBJ2-7 | TRBV6-6 | ASWPSSTSGIFSEQY
TRBJ2-3 | TRBV2 | ASSEGGLYTDTQY
TRBJ2-3 | TRBV21-1 | ASSKDKGLWTDTQY
TRBJ2-3 | TRBV5-4 | ASSSASVSTDTQY
TRBJ2-6 | TRBV4-3 | ASSRRRAHPSGANVLT
TRBJ2-5 | TRBV4-2 | AGSQVPGGGTQY
TRBJ2-1 | TRBV28 | ASRPKSDYYDEQF
TRBJ2-2 | TRBV11-2 | ASSLCTGSTGELF
TRBJ2-5 | TRBV11-1 | TSSLGSQETQY
TRBJ2-1 | TRBV5-1 | ASSFSGENEQF
TRBJ2-6 | TRBV12-3/TRBV12-4 | ASSSYRGPGANVLT
TRBJ2-2 | TRBV11-2 | ASRRVQSSRSTGELF
TRBJ2-1 | TRBV6-2/TRBV6-3 | ASSISNEQF
TRBJ1-4 | TRBV7-9 | ASSLGDRYNEKLF
TRBJ2-1 | TRBV4-3 | ASSQSPGDNEQF
TRBJ2-1 | TRBV6-5 | ASSYPDRGHEQF
TRBJ2-1 | TRBV6-1 | ASSEVTHNEQF
TRBJ2-1 | TRBV6-5 | ASSDRSGTGPYSEQF
TRBJ1-1 | TRBV6-2/TRBV6-3 | ASSSPGQGMNTEAF
TRBJ2-1 | TRBV12-3/TRBV12-4 | ASNFGTAYNEQF
TRBJ2-1 | TRBV6-2/TRBV6-3 | VSSPWGEGAHNEQF
TRBJ2-3 | TRBV5-1 | ASYARREDTQY
TRBJ2-7 | TRBV7-9 | ASSTRQGHVYEQY
TRBJ2-7 | TRBV12-3/TRBV12-4 | ASSLVGTGLYEQY
TRBJ2-7 | TRBV10-3 | AISEGLAGEEQY
TRBJ2-7 | TRBV28 | ASSLLPHYEQY
TRBJ2-2 | TRBV29-1 | RVDAGANTGELF
TRBJ1-5 | TRBV29-1 | SVDKGVNQPQH
TRBJ2-7 | TRBV7-9 | TSSWAGDEQY
TRBJ2-5 | TRBV7-8 | ASGSQGGGRETQY